These 10 T cell receptor beta chains came from one sample sequenced in a study of cytomegalovirus exposure and HLA in healthy donors. Primers: 60 Vbeta forward and 13 Jbeta reverse. Profiled with immunoSEQ multiplex PCR; TCRdb holds only in-frame clones, not every one. The sample consists of 85,000 to 95,000 clones, about 68% of them appearing once. Sequencing was done on a sample of PBMCs. The receptor set was obtained from a man aged 25 to 45 in good health and CMV-seropositive.

V gene TRBV9 combines with J gene TRBJ2-7; 7 nucleotides line up with TRBD2. V lost 0 bases and J lost 2; bases outside the gene matches: 5. CDR3 length: 15 residues. CDR1 SGDLS and CDR2 YYNGEE come from the germline V gene. CDR3 amino acids: CASSVGGSRTYEQYF. The CDR3 DNA reads TGTGCCAGCAGCGTAGGCGGGAGCCGAACCTACGAGCAGTACTTC.

The chain couples TRBV29-1 to TRBJ2-7, with 7 bases matching TRBD1. CDR3 length: 10 amino acids. Germline-derived CDR1 and CDR2 are SQVTM and ANQGSEA. The V and J ends lost 7 bases and 5 bases, in that order; junction bases with no gene match: 2. The CDR3 protein is CSAGQHEQYF. The CDR3 DNA sequence: TGCAGCGCGGGACAGCACGAGCAGTACTTC.

This clone was detected a few times. The chain combines TRBV28 with TRBJ2-1; 8 bases agree with TRBD2. V trimming: 3 bases; J trimming: 9 bases; junction bases outside the gene matches: 7. The V gene's germline CDR1 is MDHEN and CDR2 SYDVKM. This CDR3 region has 14 residues. CDR3 nucleotides: TGTGCCAGCAGTTTTCAGCGGGAGAACGGTGAGCAGTTCTTC. It yields the protein CASSFQRENGEQFF.

The chain uses TRBV28 and TRBJ1-5, with 7 bases fitting TRBD1. The CDR3 runs 14 residues. Germline V gene lookup returns CDR1 MDHEN and CDR2 SYDVKM. Germline trimming cut 4 bases from V and 3 bases from J; bases unmatched to any gene: 3. The CDR3 DNA is TGTGCCAGCAGTTCGGACAGGCTCAATCAGCCCCAGCATTTT. The encoded protein is CASSSDRLNQPQHF.

CDR3 in DNA: TGCAGCGTTGATAGGACTAGCGATTACAATGAGCAGTTCTTC. As protein: CSVDRTSDYNEQFF. The V call is TRBV29-1, the J call TRBJ2-1; TRBD2 agrees at 9 bases. The V gene end was trimmed by 3 bases and the J gene end by 4 bases; junction bases not matched to a gene: 4. The germline V gene encodes CDR1 SQVTM and CDR2 ANQGSEA. CDR3 size: 14 residues.

Here the CDR3 reads CASSLPGREENEQFF. The CDR3 region has the DNA TGTGCCAGCAGCTTGCCGGGCAGGGAGGAGAATGAGCAGTTCTTC. The V and J genes are TRBV5-4 and TRBJ2-1, with D possibly being TRBD2 (6 bases). V lost 1 base and J 7 bases, leaving 15 bases between the germline ends. The CDR3 loop spans 15 amino acids. Germline V gene data show CDR1 as SGHNT and CDR2 as YYREEE (reference sequence).

The V call is TRBV4-1, the J call TRBJ1-2, with D tentatively TRBD1 (6 bases). Trimming took off 4 bases at V and 6 bases at J, with 21 bases between the two ends. The germline CDR1 and CDR2 sequences are MGHRA and YSYEKL. CDR3 size: 16 residues. CDR3 nucleotide sequence: TGCGCCAGCAGCCTCCATCCCCCCGGGACAAGTAATGGCTACACCTTC. Protein sequence: CASSLHPPGTSNGYTF.

In DNA form, the CDR3 reads TGTGCCAGCAGCGTAGCCCCTCGACTAGCTGGAAAGCAGTTCTTC. It specifies CASSVAPRLAGKQFF. The rearrangement links TRBV9 to TRBJ2-1; 7 nucleotides agree with TRBD2. Germline CDR1 and CDR2: SGDLS and YYNGEE. The CDR3 totals 15 residues. V dropped 0 bases and J dropped 11; count of bases not matched to a gene: 11.

This chain links TRBV5-8 with TRBJ1-5; the D is unclear. Germline-derived CDR1 and CDR2 are SGHTS and YDEGEE. V was pared by 4 bases and J by 5 bases, with 10 bases between. There are 13 residues in the CDR3. Written as DNA, the CDR3 is TGTGCCAGCAGCCTGCGTCGCGATCAGCCCCAGCATTTT. Residues: CASSLRRDQPQHF.

J is TRBJ2-7 and V is TRBV10-3, with D maybe TRBD2 (5 bases). Germline V lookup: CDR1 ENHRY, CDR2 SYGVKD. The CDR3 is made up of 13 amino acids. V lost 0 bases and J lost 6, with 9 bases in between. CDR3 nucleotides: TGTGCCATCAGTGAGTCGGCGGGTGGCGAGCAGTACTTC. This gives the protein CAISESAGGEQYF.